This T cell receptor (beta chain) was sequenced for a study of cytomegalovirus exposure and HLA in healthy donors. Study context: It was reported in a later analysis that the same platform had been used for the roughly 130 validation repertoires as for the roughly 650 first-cohort repertoires.

About this clone: What it binds is unknown.

Trimming removed 0 bases at V and 4 bases at J, with 12 bases between. Germline V gene lookup returns CDR1 LGHNA and CDR2 YNFKEQ. The CDR3 runs to 15 residues. Sequencing used immunoSEQ multiplex PCR; TCRdb keeps in-frame clones, though not all of them. The data hold about 200,000 clones, with roughly 82% observed a single time. Study-wide results and limits: There were 150 to 200 TCR beta chains listed as cytomegalovirus-associated. Rarity characterized most TCR sequences, yet some public TCRs appeared in many donors. The tendency of first-cohort TCR clusters to co-occur in the 110 or so validation repertoires emerged from a later analysis.

Specimen: PBMCs. The chain has TRBV4-2 and TRBJ1-2; no definite D call. The source is a woman aged 18-29 years in good health and CMV-seronegative. The CDR3 DNA is TGTGCCAGCAGCCAAGATGTGCCGAGTCTCTATGGCTACACCTTC. Encoded protein: CASSQDVPSLYGYTF.